The 28 T cell receptor beta chains given below trace back to one sample, sequenced in a study of control samples from healthy donors and cancer patients. The protocol was immunoSEQ multiplex PCR, while the TCRdb copy is restricted to in-frame clones and leaves out a portion. This table holds 100,000 to 150,000 clones, about nine tenths found once. Specimen: blood. The receptors shown here come from a man aged 40-55 years in good health.

The chain joins TRBV2 to TRBJ1-4, with D possibly TRBD1 on 5 matching bases. Trimming took off 2 bases at V and 0 bases at J, with 7 bases between the two ends. The CDR3 length is 15 residues. In germline, CDR1 is SNHLY, CDR2 FYNNEI. CDR3 sequence: CASSEQGTTNEKLFF. The CDR3 bases are TGTGCCAGCAGTGAACAGGGTACAACTAATGAAAAACTGTTTTTT.

The rearrangement joins TRBV18 to TRBJ2-2, with D possibly being TRBD1 or TRBD2 (5 bases each). The CDR3 runs 14 residues. The germline V gene has CDR1 KGHSH and CDR2 LQKENI. V lost 4 bases and J 7 bases, leaving 13 bases between the germline ends. DNA of the CDR3: TGTGCCAGCTCACTTTCGGGGCTGGACGGGGAGCTGTTTTTT. Residues: CASSLSGLDGELFF.

This clone was picked up one time. This sequence joins TRBV14 and TRBJ2-7, with TRBD1 identical over 9 bases. The germline gives CDR1 SGHDN, CDR2 FVKESK. J was trimmed by 4 bases and V by 4 bases; bases with no gene match: 11. CDR3 size: 16 residues. As DNA, the CDR3 is TGTGCCAGCAGCCCATACAGGGGGCGCGGAGGATACGAGCAGTACTTC. Its protein is CASSPYRGRGGYEQYF.

The J gene is TRBJ1-2, the V gene TRBV27, with 8 bases identical to TRBD1. CDR3 length equals 14 residues. The germline CDR1 and CDR2 sequences are MNHEY and SMNVEV (reference sequence). V gave up 4 bases and J gave up 4 bases; unmatched junction bases: 5. CDR3 DNA sequence: TGTGCCAGCAGTTCCCGGACAGGGAGCTATGGCTACACCTTC. It translates to CASSSRTGSYGYTF.

Regarding this clone: Other nucleotide sequences in the sample specify the same CDR3. The V gene is TRBV6-5, the J gene TRBJ1-2; D is unclear. CDR3 length: 14 amino acids. Per the germline V gene, CDR1 is MNHEY and CDR2 is SVGAGI. The germline V and J ends were trimmed by 4 bases and 0 bases, with 9 bases remaining between them. The CDR3 region has the DNA TGTGCCAGCAGTTCCGGCGGGACTAACTATGGCTACACCTTC. Translated, it gives CASSSGGTNYGYTF.

The V and J genes are TRBV7-9 and TRBJ1-1, with a weak D call TRBD1 (5 bases). Looked up from germline, CDR1 is SEHNR and CDR2 is FQNEAQ (reference sequence). The length of the CDR3 is 15 residues. Trimming took 5 bases from V and 4 from J, leaving 17 bases between them. The CDR3: CASSPAPSGSTEAFF. Written as DNA, the CDR3 is TGTGCCAGCAGCCCAGCCCCGTCAGGGTCCACTGAAGCTTTCTTT.

This clone was observed a single time. CDR3 region: CSASPPGVRPPDTQYF. CDR3 in DNA: TGCAGTGCCAGTCCCCCAGGGGTGCGACCCCCAGATACGCAGTATTTT. The chain uses TRBV20-1 and TRBJ2-3; D is possibly TRBD1 (6 bases). Trimming left V 6 bases short and J 4 bases short, with 23 bases between. The CDR3 length is 16 residues. Germline V gene sequence: CDR1 DFQATT, CDR2 SNEGSKA (reference sequence).

The gene calls are TRBV7-9 and TRBJ1-2; D call uncertain. Germline CDR1 SEHNR, CDR2 FQNEAQ (reference sequence). V gave up 3 bases and J gave up 5 bases, with 10 bases separating them. The CDR3 runs 13 residues. CDR3 amino acids: CASSFLTGYGYTF. The CDR3 DNA follows: TGTGCCAGCAGCTTCCTAACGGGGTATGGCTACACCTTC.

This clone was found once. The chain has TRBV9 and TRBJ1-1, with 9 bases that match TRBD1. V lost 3 bases and J lost 0; bases outside the gene matches: 12. The germline V gene has CDR1 SGDLS and CDR2 YYNGEE. The length of the CDR3 is 18 residues. CDR3 loop: CASSGNPGQGTMNTEAFF. CDR3 nucleotide sequence: TGTGCCAGCAGCGGGAACCCGGGACAGGGCACCATGAACACTGAAGCTTTCTTT.

This clone appeared a single time. This sequence joins TRBV12-3 or TRBV12-4 and TRBJ2-2; D ambiguous. The CDR3 is 13 amino acids. Trimming removed 6 bases from V and 5 bases from J, with 10 bases in between. CDR3 coding DNA: TGTGCCAGCAGATATCATCTTACCGGGGAGCTGTTTTTT. Its protein product is CASRYHLTGELFF.

V gene TRBV7-9 combines with J gene TRBJ1-1; D gene uncertain. Germline V gene lookup returns CDR1 SEHNR and CDR2 FQNEAQ (reference sequence). The CDR3 is made up of 18 amino acids. V was clipped by 5 bases and J by 0 bases, with 22 bases between them. The CDR3: CASSTPPGATLMNTEAFF. DNA of the CDR3: TGTGCCAGCAGCACACCCCCGGGCGCAACTCTGATGAACACTGAAGCTTTCTTT.

The gene calls are TRBV7-9 and TRBJ2-6; D remains unclear. The CDR3 consists of 13 residues. Germline-derived CDR1 and CDR2 are SEHNR and FQNEAQ (reference sequence). V lost 6 bases to trimming and J lost 0 bases, with 3 bases between them. This CDR3 reads CASSTSGANVLTF. The CDR3 region has the DNA TGTGCCAGCAGTACCTCTGGGGCCAACGTCCTGACTTTC.

The V gene is TRBV5-4, the J gene TRBJ2-5; 12 nucleotides align to TRBD1. Germline values: CDR1 SGHNT, CDR2 YYREEE (reference sequence). The CDR3 sequence is 16 residues long. Trimming took 2 bases from V and 4 from J; bases not matched to a gene: 6. The CDR3 DNA sequence: TGTGCCAGCAGCTTCACCGGGACAGGGGGCAGAGAGACCCAGTACTTC. Translated: CASSFTGTGGRETQYF.

This chain connects TRBV6-2 or TRBV6-3 to TRBJ2-3, with D possibly called TRBD1 or TRBD2 (6 bases each). CDR1 and CDR2 (germline): MNHEY, SVGEGT. V was cut by 0 bases and J by 4 bases, with 14 bases left in between. The CDR3 totals 16 residues. This CDR3 is CASSYSGGPRPDTQYF. In DNA form, the CDR3 reads TGTGCCAGCAGTTACTCTGGGGGGCCCAGGCCAGATACGCAGTATTTT.

This sequence joins TRBV7-9 and TRBJ1-4; 9 nucleotides align to TRBD1. The CDR3 has 19 residues. Germline lookup yields CDR1 SEHNR and CDR2 FQNEAQ (reference sequence). V was pared by 4 bases and J by 4 bases, with 16 bases of the junction left unmatched. The CDR3 coding sequence is TGTGCCAGCAGCTCGAGACAACAGGGGGCGAGTCGAAGTAATGAAAAACTGTTTTTT. Translated: CASSSRQQGASRSNEKLFF. Supplemented by reference TRBV7-9 and TRBJ1-4, the full variable domain reads DTGVSQNPRHKITKRGQNVTFRCDPISEHNRLYWYRQTLGQGPEFLTYFQNEAQLEKSRLLSDRFSAERPKGSFSTLEIQRTEQGDSAMYLCASSSRQQGASRSNEKLFFGSGTQLSVL.

V gene TRBV3-1 (or the pseudogene TRBV3-2) combines with J gene TRBJ2-7; D is undetermined. Looked up from germline, CDR1 is LGHDT and CDR2 is YNNKEL (reference sequence). CDR3 length equals 13 residues. The V and J ends lost 4 bases and 6 bases respectively, with 13 bases between them. The CDR3 reads CASSRVPPREQYF. Written as DNA, the CDR3 is TGTGCCAGCAGCCGAGTACCACCTCGCGAGCAGTACTTC.

V usage is TRBV18 and J usage is TRBJ1-1, with a weak D call TRBD1 (6 bases). The germline V and J ends were trimmed by 3 bases and 4 bases, with 15 bases remaining between them. The germline V gene has CDR1 KGHSH and CDR2 LQKENI. This CDR3 contains 15 residues. CDR3 DNA: TGTGCCAGCTCACCTCAGACAGGTCCGAGCACTGAAGCTTTCTTT. This sequence encodes CASSPQTGPSTEAFF.

The gene calls are TRBV24-1 and TRBJ2-7; the match to TRBD1 covers 7 bases. This CDR3 region has 14 residues. Germline values: CDR1 KGHDR, CDR2 SFDVKD. With V trimmed by 7 bases and J by 2 bases, 7 bases remained unmatched. CDR3 DNA sequence: TGTGCCACCAGCCGGGACAGCGGTCCCTACGAGCAGTACTTC. Its translation is CATSRDSGPYEQYF.

This clone was found a few times. Other DNA sequences in this sample translate to the same CDR3. This chain links TRBV6-5 with TRBJ2-3, with TRBD1 identical over 7 bases. The CDR3 covers 14 residues. Looked up from germline, CDR1 is MNHEY and CDR2 is SVGAGI. V shed 6 bases and J 0 bases; nucleotides not matched to a gene: 3. CDR3 region: CASRTQGSTDTQYF. The CDR3 region has the DNA TGTGCCAGCAGAACACAGGGGAGCACAGATACGCAGTATTTT.

The chain combines TRBV7-2 with TRBJ2-1, with TRBD2 matching 9 bases. Looked up from germline, CDR1 is SGHTA and CDR2 is FQGNSA. This CDR3 spans 14 amino acids. J lost 7 bases, V lost 5 bases, and 6 bases had no gene match. The CDR3, as DNA: TGTGCCAGCAGCCCCCCGACTAGCGGTAATGAGCAGTTCTTC. Translated, it gives CASSPPTSGNEQFF.

The gene calls are TRBV9 and TRBJ1-1, with D possibly being TRBD1 (5 bases). Trimming took 3 bases from V and 5 from J, leaving 17 bases between them. Germline CDR1 SGDLS, CDR2 YYNGEE. This CDR3 contains 15 residues. CDR3 nucleotides: TGTGCCAGCAGCGCACTCGTAGGGCAGGGAACTGAAGCTTTCTTT. It translates to CASSALVGQGTEAFF.

This chain connects TRBV12-3 or TRBV12-4 to TRBJ1-5; no definite D call. Trimming pared 6 bases from V and 1 base from J, leaving 7 bases between. The CDR3 has 13 amino acids. The CDR3 bases are TGTGCCAGCAGATCAGACAGCAATCAGCCCCAGCATTTT. Encoded protein: CASRSDSNQPQHF.

The chain links TRBV20-1 to TRBJ1-5, with D unclear. V lost 5 bases to trimming and J lost 8 bases, with 10 bases between them. The CDR3 loop spans 11 amino acids. Germline assignment: CDR1 DFQATT and CDR2 SNEGSKA (reference sequence). CDR3 DNA sequence: TGCAGTGCTGCTCGTGGGGAGCCCCAGCATTTT. Translated, it gives CSAARGEPQHF.

This chain connects TRBV29-1 to TRBJ1-2; 7 bases map to TRBD1. Germline V gives CDR1 SQVTM, CDR2 ANQGSEA. The CDR3 consists of 10 residues. J gave up 11 bases and V 7 bases, and 7 bases lay outside the gene matches. CDR3 region: CSAKKGQYTF. Here the CDR3 DNA reads TGCAGCGCAAAAAAGGGACAGTACACCTTC.

Only one count was recorded for this clone. V usage is TRBV19 and J usage is TRBJ1-1; D is ambiguous. The CDR3 length is 14 residues. V gave up 1 base and J gave up 1 base, with 7 bases separating them. CDR1 and CDR2 (germline): LNHDA, SQIVND (reference sequence). The CDR3 sequence is CASSIVRGNTEAFF. DNA for the CDR3: TGTGCCAGTAGTATAGTAAGAGGGAACACTGAAGCTTTCTTT.

On this clone: Sequence at one end of the junction differs from germline and may be a read error. The chain links TRBV5-5 to TRBJ2-7, with 7 bases lining up with TRBD2. Germline CDR1 is SGHKS and CDR2 is YYEKEE (reference sequence). The CDR3 extends over 18 amino acids. The CDR3 is CARSRWGGVVSGSYEQYF. CDR3 coding DNA: TGTGCCCGCAGCCGCTGGGGGGGGGTAGTATCCGGCTCCTACGAGCAGTACTTC.

The chain has TRBV12-5 and TRBJ1-5; D might be TRBD1 (5 bases). The CDR3 is 15 residues long. V gave up 8 bases and J gave up 7 bases, with 21 bases separating them. Germline V lookup: CDR1 LGHNT, CDR2 FRNRAP. CDR3 residues: CASQGVSPQRQPQHF. The CDR3 DNA sequence: TGTGCTAGTCAAGGGGTCAGTCCGCAAAGACAGCCCCAGCATTTT.

This chain connects TRBV11-2 to TRBJ1-3; 8 positions agree with TRBD1. The V and J ends lost 5 bases and 2 bases, in that order; junction bases with no gene match: 11. Per germline, CDR1 SGHAT and CDR2 FQNNGV. The CDR3 runs to 17 residues. The CDR3: CASSGASTGVTGNTIYF. DNA for the CDR3: TGTGCCAGCAGCGGGGCCTCGACAGGGGTGACTGGAAACACCATATATTTT.